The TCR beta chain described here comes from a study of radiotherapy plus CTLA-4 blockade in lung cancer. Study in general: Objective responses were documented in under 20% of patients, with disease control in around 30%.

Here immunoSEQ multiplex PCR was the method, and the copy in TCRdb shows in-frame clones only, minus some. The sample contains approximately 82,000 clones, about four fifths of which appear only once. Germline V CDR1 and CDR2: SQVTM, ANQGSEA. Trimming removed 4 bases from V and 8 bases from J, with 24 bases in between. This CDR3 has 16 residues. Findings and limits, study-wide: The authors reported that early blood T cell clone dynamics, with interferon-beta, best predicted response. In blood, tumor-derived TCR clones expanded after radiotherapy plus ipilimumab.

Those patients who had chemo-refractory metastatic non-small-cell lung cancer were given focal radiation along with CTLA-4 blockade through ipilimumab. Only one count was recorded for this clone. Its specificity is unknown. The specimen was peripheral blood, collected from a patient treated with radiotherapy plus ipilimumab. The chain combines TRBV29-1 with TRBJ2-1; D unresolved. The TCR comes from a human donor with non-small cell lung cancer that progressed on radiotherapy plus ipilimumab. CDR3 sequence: CSVVSRPTLYGYEQFF. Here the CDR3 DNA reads TGCAGCGTTGTAAGTCGACCTACCCTGTATGGATATGAGCAGTTCTTC.